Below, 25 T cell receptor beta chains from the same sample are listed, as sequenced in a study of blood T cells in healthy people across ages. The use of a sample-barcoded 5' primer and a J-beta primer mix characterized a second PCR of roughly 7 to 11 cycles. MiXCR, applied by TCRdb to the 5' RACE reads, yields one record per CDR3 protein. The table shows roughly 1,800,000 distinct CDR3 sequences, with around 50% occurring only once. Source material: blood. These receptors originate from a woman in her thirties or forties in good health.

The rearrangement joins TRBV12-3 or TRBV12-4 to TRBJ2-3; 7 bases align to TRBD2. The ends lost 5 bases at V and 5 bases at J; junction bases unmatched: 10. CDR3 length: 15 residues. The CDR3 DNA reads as TGTGCCAGCAGTCCTAGCGCGGGGGTTGGAGATACGCAGTATTTT. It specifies CASSPSAGVGDTQYF.

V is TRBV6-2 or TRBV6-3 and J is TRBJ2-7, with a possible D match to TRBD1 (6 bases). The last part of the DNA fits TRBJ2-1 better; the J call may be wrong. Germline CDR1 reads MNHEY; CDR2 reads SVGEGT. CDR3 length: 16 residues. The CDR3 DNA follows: TGTGCCAGCAGTTACATTCCAGGGGAAACCTACAATGAGCAGTTCTTC. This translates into CASSYIPGETYNEQFF.

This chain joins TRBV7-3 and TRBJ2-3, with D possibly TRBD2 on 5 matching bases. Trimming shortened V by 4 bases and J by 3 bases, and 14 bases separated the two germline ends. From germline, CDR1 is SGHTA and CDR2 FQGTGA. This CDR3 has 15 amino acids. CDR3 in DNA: TGTGCCAGCAGCTCTACGGGGTCGTGGACAGATACGCAGTATTTT. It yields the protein CASSSTGSWTDTQYF.

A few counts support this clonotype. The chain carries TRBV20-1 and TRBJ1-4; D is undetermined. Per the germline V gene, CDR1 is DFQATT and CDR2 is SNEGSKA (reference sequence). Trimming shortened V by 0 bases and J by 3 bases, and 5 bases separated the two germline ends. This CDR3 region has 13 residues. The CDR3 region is CSARDNPNEKLFF. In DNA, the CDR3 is TGCAGTGCTAGAGATAATCCTAATGAAAAACTGTTTTTT.

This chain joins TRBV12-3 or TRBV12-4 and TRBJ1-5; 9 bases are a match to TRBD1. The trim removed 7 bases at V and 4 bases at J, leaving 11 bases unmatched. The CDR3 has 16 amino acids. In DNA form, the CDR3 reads TGTGCCAGCAATTTTATGGGACAGGGCCCTAATCAGCCCCAGCATTTT. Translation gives CASNFMGQGPNQPQHF.

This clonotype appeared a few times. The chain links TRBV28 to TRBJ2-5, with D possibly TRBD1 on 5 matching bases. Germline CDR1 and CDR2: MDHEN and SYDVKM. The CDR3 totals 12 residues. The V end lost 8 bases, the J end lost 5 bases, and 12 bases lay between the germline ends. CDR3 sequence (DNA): TGTGCCAGCGGTCAGGGTCCGGAGACCCAGTACTTC. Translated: CASGQGPETQYF.

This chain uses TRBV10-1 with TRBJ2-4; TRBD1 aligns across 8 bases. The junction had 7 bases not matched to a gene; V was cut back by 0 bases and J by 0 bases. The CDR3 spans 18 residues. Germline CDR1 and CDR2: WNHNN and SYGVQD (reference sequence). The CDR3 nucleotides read TGCGCCAGCAGTGAGTCGCGCACAGGGGGAATAGCCAAAAACATTCAGTACTTC. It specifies CASSESRTGGIAKNIQYF.

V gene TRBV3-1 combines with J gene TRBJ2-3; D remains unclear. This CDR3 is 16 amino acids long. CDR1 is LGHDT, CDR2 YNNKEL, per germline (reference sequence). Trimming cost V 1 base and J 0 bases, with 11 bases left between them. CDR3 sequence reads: CASSQGQGSSTDTQYF. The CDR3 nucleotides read TGTGCCAGCAGCCAAGGACAAGGAAGTAGCACAGATACGCAGTATTTT.

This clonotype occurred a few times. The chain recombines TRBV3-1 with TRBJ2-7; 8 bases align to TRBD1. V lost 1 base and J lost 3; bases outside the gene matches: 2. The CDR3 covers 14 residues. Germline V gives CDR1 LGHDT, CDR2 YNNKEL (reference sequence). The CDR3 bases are TGTGCCAGCAGCCAAGGCAGGGGGCTCTACGAGCAGTACTTC. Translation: CASSQGRGLYEQYF.

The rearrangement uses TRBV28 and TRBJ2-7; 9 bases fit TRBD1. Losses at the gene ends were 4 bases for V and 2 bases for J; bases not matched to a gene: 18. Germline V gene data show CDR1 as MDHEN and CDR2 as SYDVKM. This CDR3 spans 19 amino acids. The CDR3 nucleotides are TGTGCCAGCAGTTCCTCCGTTGGGGACAGGGTATCTTGGCCCTACGAGCAGTACTTC. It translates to CASSSSVGDRVSWPYEQYF.

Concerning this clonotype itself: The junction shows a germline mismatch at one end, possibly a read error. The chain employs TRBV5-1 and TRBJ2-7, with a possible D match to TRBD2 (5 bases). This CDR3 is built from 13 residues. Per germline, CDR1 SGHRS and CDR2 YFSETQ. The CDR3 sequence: CASRLVGDYEQYF. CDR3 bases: TGCGCCAGCAGGTTGGTCGGGGACTACGAGCAGTACTTC. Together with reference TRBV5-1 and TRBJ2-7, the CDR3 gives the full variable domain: KAGVTQTPRYLIKTRGQQVTLSCSPISGHRSVSWYQQTPGQGLQFLFEYFSETQRNKGNFPGRFSGRQFSNSRSEMNVSTLELGDSALYLCASRLVGDYEQYFGPGTRLTVT.

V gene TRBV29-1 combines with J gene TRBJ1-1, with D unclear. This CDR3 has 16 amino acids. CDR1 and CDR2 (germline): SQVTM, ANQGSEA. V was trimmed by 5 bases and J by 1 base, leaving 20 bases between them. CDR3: CSVPSGIHGRNTEAFF. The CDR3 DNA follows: TGCAGCGTTCCTTCGGGCATACATGGGAGGAACACTGAAGCTTTCTTT.

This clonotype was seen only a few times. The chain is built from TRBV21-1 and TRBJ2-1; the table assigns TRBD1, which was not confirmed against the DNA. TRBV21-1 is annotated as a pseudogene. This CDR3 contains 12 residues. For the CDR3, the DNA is TGTGCCAGGAAGACAGGGCCCATTGAGCAGTTCTTC. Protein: CARKTGPIEQFF.

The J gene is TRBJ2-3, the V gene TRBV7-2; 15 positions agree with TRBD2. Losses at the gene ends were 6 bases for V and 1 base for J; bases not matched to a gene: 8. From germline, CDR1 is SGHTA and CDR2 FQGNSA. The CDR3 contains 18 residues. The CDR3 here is CASRGGTSGGKGTDTQYF. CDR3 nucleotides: TGTGCCAGCAGAGGCGGGACTAGCGGGGGGAAGGGCACAGATACGCAGTATTTT.

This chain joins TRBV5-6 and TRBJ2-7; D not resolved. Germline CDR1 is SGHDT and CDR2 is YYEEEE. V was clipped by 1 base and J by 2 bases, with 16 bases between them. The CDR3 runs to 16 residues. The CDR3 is CASSLWLAVQTYEQYF. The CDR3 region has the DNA TGTGCCAGCAGCTTGTGGCTGGCCGTGCAAACCTACGAGCAGTACTTC.

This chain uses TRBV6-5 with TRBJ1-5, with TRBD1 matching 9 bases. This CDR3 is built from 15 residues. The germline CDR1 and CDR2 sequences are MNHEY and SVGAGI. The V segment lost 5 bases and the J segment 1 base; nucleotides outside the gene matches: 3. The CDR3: CASSTGTGSNQPQHF. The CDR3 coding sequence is TGTGCCAGCAGTACCGGGACAGGGAGCAATCAGCCCCAGCATTTT.

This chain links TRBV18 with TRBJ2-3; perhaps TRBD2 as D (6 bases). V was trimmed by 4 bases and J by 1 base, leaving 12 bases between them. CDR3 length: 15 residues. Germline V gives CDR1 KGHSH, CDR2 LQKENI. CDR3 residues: CASSRGDGRTDTQYF. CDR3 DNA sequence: TGTGCCAGCTCACGCGGGGACGGCCGCACAGATACGCAGTATTTT.

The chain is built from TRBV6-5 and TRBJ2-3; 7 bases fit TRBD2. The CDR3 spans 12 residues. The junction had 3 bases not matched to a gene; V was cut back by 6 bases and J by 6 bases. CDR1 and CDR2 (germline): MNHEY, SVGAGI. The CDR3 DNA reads TGTGCCAGCAGGAAGACTAGCGATACGCAGTATTTT. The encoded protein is CASRKTSDTQYF.

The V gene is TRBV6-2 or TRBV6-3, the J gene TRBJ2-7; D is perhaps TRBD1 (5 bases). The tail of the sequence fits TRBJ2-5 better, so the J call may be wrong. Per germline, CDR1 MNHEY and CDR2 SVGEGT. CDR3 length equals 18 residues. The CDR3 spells CASSYLPLSTETGETQYF. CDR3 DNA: TGTGCCAGCAGTTACCTGCCCCTATCGACAGAGACTGGGGAGACCCAGTACTTC.

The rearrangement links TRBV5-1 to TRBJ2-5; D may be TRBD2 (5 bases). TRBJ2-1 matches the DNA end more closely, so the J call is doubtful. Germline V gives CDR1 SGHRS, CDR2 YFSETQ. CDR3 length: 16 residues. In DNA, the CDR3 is TGCGCCAGCAGCGCCGAGGTCGGACTCCAACAAGAGACCCAGTTCTTC. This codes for CASSAEVGLQQETQFF.

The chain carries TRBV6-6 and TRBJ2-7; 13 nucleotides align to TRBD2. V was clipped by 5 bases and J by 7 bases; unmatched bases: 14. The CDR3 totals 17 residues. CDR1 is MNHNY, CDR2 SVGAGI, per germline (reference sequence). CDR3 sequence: CASSRSPGTSGVGEQYF. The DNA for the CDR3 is TGTGCCAGCAGTCGATCCCCCGGGACTAGCGGGGTTGGAGAGCAGTACTTC.

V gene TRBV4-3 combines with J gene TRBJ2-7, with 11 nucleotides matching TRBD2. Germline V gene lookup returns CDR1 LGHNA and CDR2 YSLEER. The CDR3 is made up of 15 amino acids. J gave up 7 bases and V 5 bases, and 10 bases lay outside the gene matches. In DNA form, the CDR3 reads TGCGCCAGCAGCGTCAGACTAGCGGGGTCGATTGAGCAGTACTTC. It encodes CASSVRLAGSIEQYF.

CDR3 sequence reads: CASSFQVAEAFF. Written as DNA, the CDR3 is TGTGCCAGCAGCTTTCAAGTTGCTGAAGCTTTCTTT. The genes are TRBV13 and TRBJ1-1; D not certain. Per the germline V gene, CDR1 is PRHDT and CDR2 is FYEKMQ (reference sequence). Trimming stripped 3 bases from V and 6 bases from J, with 8 bases between. This CDR3 contains 12 residues.

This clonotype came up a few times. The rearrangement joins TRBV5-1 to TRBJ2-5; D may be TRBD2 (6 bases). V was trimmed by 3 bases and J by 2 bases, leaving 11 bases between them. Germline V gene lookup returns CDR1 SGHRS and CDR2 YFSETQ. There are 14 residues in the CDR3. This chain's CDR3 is CASSWGDGQETQYF. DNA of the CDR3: TGCGCCAGCAGCTGGGGGGACGGACAAGAGACCCAGTACTTC.

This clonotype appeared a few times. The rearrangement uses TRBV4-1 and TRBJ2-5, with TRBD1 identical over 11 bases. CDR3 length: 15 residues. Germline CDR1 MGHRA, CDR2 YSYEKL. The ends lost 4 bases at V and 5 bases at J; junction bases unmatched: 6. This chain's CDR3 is CASSPGQGAVETQYF. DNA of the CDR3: TGCGCCAGCAGCCCAGGACAGGGGGCAGTGGAGACCCAGTACTTC.